This is a list of T cell receptor beta chains from one sample in a study of T cell responses to AZD1222 COVID-19 vaccine. The data were produced by immunoSEQ multiplex PCR, yet TCRdb's version contains in-frame clones alone and is incomplete. The sample holds around 110,000 clones; roughly 87% are singletons and the top ten take around 4.7%. The sequenced sample was peripheral blood, obtained 28 days after the second AZD1222 dose. These receptor sequences come from an adult who received the AZD1222 COVID-19 vaccine. The CDR3 runs from the conserved cysteine through the conserved F or W. Fields, in order: clone size, J gene, D gene, V gene, CDR3 DNA, CDR3 protein. A D gene is named only where the DNA matches it firmly. Some rows mark clone size as missing; the rest say once, few, many or name a class of expanded clone.

clone size: NA; J gene: TRBJ2-7; D gene: TRBD1; V gene: TRBV7-9; CDR3 DNA: TGTGCCAGCAGCGCACCGGGACAGGATGGCGAGTACTTC; CDR3 protein: CASSAPGQDGEYF
clone size: NA; J gene: TRBJ1-1; D gene: NA; V gene: TRBV5-1; CDR3 DNA: TGCGCCAGCAGCTCCAATCCCGACTATTACACTGAAGCTTTCTTT; CDR3 protein: CASSSNPDYYTEAFF
clone size: NA; J gene: TRBJ1-5; D gene: NA; V gene: TRBV6-2/TRBV6-3; CDR3 DNA: TGTGCCAGCAGTTACTCGAGGGGCAGAACCAATCAGCCCCAGCATTTT; CDR3 protein: CASSYSRGRTNQPQHF
clone size: NA; J gene: TRBJ2-2; D gene: NA; V gene: TRBV4-3; CDR3 DNA: TGCGCCAGCAGGGAGTTTAAGACCGGGGAGCTGTTTTTT; CDR3 protein: CASREFKTGELFF
clone size: NA; J gene: TRBJ2-7; D gene: NA; V gene: TRBV27; CDR3 DNA: TGTGCCAGCAGTTTATCTCCTAGGGGCGAGCAGTACTTC; CDR3 protein: CASSLSPRGEQYF
clone size: NA; J gene: TRBJ1-2; D gene: NA; V gene: TRBV27; CDR3 DNA: TGTGCCAGCAGTTTCGATAGGTTGGGCAGAGCCTACACCTTC; CDR3 protein: CASSFDRLGRAYTF
clone size: NA; J gene: TRBJ1-4; D gene: NA; V gene: TRBV3-1/TRBV3-2; CDR3 DNA: TGTGCCAGCAGCCCCGAAAAACTGTTTTTT; CDR3 protein: CASSPEKLFF
clone size: NA; J gene: TRBJ1-2; D gene: TRBD1; V gene: TRBV3-1/TRBV3-2; CDR3 DNA: TGTGCCAGCAGCCAGCGGACAGGGGGCAGTAGCTATGGCTACACCTTC; CDR3 protein: CASSQRTGGSSYGYTF
clone size: NA; J gene: TRBJ2-2; D gene: NA; V gene: TRBV7-8; CDR3 DNA: TGTGCCAGCAGCTTTTGGGATACGGCCGGGGAGCTGTTTTTT; CDR3 protein: CASSFWDTAGELFF
clone size: NA; J gene: TRBJ2-5; D gene: NA; V gene: TRBV30; CDR3 DNA: TGTGCCTGGAGTAGTGCGTGGGGATCCCCGAACCAAGAGACCCAGTACTTC; CDR3 protein: CAWSSAWGSPNQETQYF
clone size: NA; J gene: TRBJ1-1; D gene: NA; V gene: TRBV2; CDR3 DNA: TGTGCCAGCAGTACGATCAACACTGAAGCTTTCTTT; CDR3 protein: CASSTINTEAFF
clone size: NA; J gene: TRBJ1-1; D gene: NA; V gene: TRBV19; CDR3 DNA: TGTGCCAGTAGTATGTCAGGCACTGAAGCTTTCTTT; CDR3 protein: CASSMSGTEAFF
clone size: once; J gene: TRBJ2-2; D gene: TRBD2; V gene: TRBV6-2/TRBV6-3; CDR3 DNA: TGTGCCAGCAGTTTGCACCCCGGGACTAGCGGGAAGAACACCGGGGAGCTGTTTTTT; CDR3 protein: CASSLHPGTSGKNTGELFF
clone size: NA; J gene: TRBJ1-4; D gene: TRBD1; V gene: TRBV9; CDR3 DNA: TGTGCCAGCAGCGCCCGGTCAGGACAGGGAGGAAATGAAAAACTGTTTTTT; CDR3 protein: CASSARSGQGGNEKLFF
clone size: NA; J gene: TRBJ2-7; D gene: TRBD1; V gene: TRBV7-9; CDR3 DNA: TGTGCCAGCAGCTCGACAGGGAACAAAAACCTCTACGAGCAGTACTTC; CDR3 protein: CASSSTGNKNLYEQYF
clone size: NA; J gene: TRBJ1-3; D gene: NA; V gene: TRBV7-8; CDR3 DNA: TGTGCCAGTAAAAGGCTTCTCTCTGGAAACACCATATATTTT; CDR3 protein: CASKRLLSGNTIYF
clone size: NA; J gene: TRBJ1-1; D gene: TRBD1; V gene: TRBV7-2; CDR3 DNA: TGTGCCAGCAGCTTCAGGGGGCCTCAAACTGAAGCTTTCTTT; CDR3 protein: CASSFRGPQTEAFF
clone size: few; J gene: TRBJ1-1; D gene: NA; V gene: TRBV9; CDR3 DNA: TGTGCCAGCAGCGTAGAGGGGGGGAACACTGAAGCTTTCTTT; CDR3 protein: CASSVEGGNTEAFF
clone size: NA; J gene: TRBJ1-4; D gene: NA; V gene: TRBV27; CDR3 DNA: TGTGCCAGCCGACGGCCTGTACGAGGTGAAAAACTGTTTTTT; CDR3 protein: CASRRPVRGEKLFF
clone size: NA; J gene: TRBJ2-7; D gene: NA; V gene: TRBV19; CDR3 DNA: TGTGCCAGTAGCCCCGGTAAGGGCCGGTCCTACGAGCAGTACTTC; CDR3 protein: CASSPGKGRSYEQYF
clone size: NA; J gene: TRBJ2-5; D gene: NA; V gene: TRBV5-1; CDR3 DNA: TGCGCCAGCAGCAGGGACCCCAAAGAGACCCAGTACTTC; CDR3 protein: CASSRDPKETQYF
clone size: NA; J gene: TRBJ2-1; D gene: TRBD2; V gene: TRBV5-1; CDR3 DNA: TGCGCCAGCAGCTCACTAGCGGGGGGGTATGATGAGCAGTTCTTC; CDR3 protein: CASSSLAGGYDEQFF
clone size: NA; J gene: TRBJ2-4; D gene: NA; V gene: TRBV5-3; CDR3 DNA: TGTGCCAGAAGCCTTCATGAAGGGGACATTCAGTACTTC; CDR3 protein: CARSLHEGDIQYF
clone size: NA; J gene: TRBJ1-6; D gene: NA; V gene: TRBV7-2; CDR3 DNA: TGTGCCAGCAGCCAACAGGGACTTGGTAATTCACCCCTCCACTTT; CDR3 protein: CASSQQGLGNSPLHF
clone size: NA; J gene: TRBJ1-1; D gene: TRBD1; V gene: TRBV7-9; CDR3 DNA: TGTGCCAGCAGCCAGGGGGCCACTGAAGCTTTCTTT; CDR3 protein: CASSQGATEAFF
clone size: once; J gene: TRBJ1-6; D gene: NA; V gene: TRBV6-5; CDR3 DNA: TGTGCCAGCAGTTACTCCCCAGCAGGACTAAATTCACCCCTCCACTTT; CDR3 protein: CASSYSPAGLNSPLHF
clone size: NA; J gene: TRBJ1-1; D gene: NA; V gene: TRBV5-5; CDR3 DNA: TGTGCCAGCAGCCTCGGACACAGGAACACTGAAGCTTTCTTT; CDR3 protein: CASSLGHRNTEAFF
clone size: NA; J gene: TRBJ2-1; D gene: NA; V gene: TRBV7-6; CDR3 DNA: TGTGCCAGCAGCTTAGAGGGGTCCTACAATGAGCAGTTCTTC; CDR3 protein: CASSLEGSYNEQFF
clone size: NA; J gene: TRBJ1-5; D gene: TRBD1; V gene: TRBV5-8; CDR3 DNA: TGTGCCAGCAGGCCCCGGACAGGTAATCAGCCCCAGCATTTT; CDR3 protein: CASRPRTGNQPQHF
clone size: NA; J gene: TRBJ1-2; D gene: NA; V gene: TRBV5-1; CDR3 DNA: TGCGCCAGCAGCTTGGAATCCCGGACGGATCGGATAAGAGGCTACACCTTC; CDR3 protein: CASSLESRTDRIRGYTF
clone size: NA; J gene: TRBJ1-5; D gene: TRBD1; V gene: TRBV19; CDR3 DNA: TGTGCCAGGGTCGAACAGGGGAACAATCAGCCCCAGCATTTT; CDR3 protein: CARVEQGNNQPQHF
clone size: NA; J gene: TRBJ2-5; D gene: NA; V gene: TRBV7-2; CDR3 DNA: TGTGCCAGCAGCTTATGGGGAAAAGAGACCCAGTACTTC; CDR3 protein: CASSLWGKETQYF
clone size: NA; J gene: TRBJ1-1; D gene: NA; V gene: TRBV5-1; CDR3 DNA: TGCGCCAGCAGCTTGGCCTTGGGCAGCATGAACACTGAAGCTTTCTTT; CDR3 protein: CASSLALGSMNTEAFF
clone size: NA; J gene: TRBJ1-4; D gene: TRBD1; V gene: TRBV19; CDR3 DNA: TGTGCCAGTAGTACATGGGGGACAGGGGATGAAAAACTGTTTTTT; CDR3 protein: CASSTWGTGDEKLFF
clone size: NA; J gene: TRBJ2-7; D gene: NA; V gene: TRBV29-1; CDR3 DNA: TGCAGCGCCCAGATCAGTGGGGGTCTTCAGGGGCAGTACTTC; CDR3 protein: CSAQISGGLQGQYF
clone size: NA; J gene: TRBJ2-5; D gene: NA; V gene: TRBV12-1; CDR3 DNA: TGTGCCAGCAGCTCGGGGGACAAGCACCAAGAGACCCAGTACTTC; CDR3 protein: CASSSGDKHQETQYF
clone size: NA; J gene: TRBJ2-5; D gene: NA; V gene: TRBV4-1; CDR3 DNA: TGCGCCAGCAGCCAAGCAGCCCAGGGGTTCGGAGAGACCCAGTACTTC; CDR3 protein: CASSQAAQGFGETQYF
clone size: NA; J gene: TRBJ2-7; D gene: NA; V gene: TRBV20-1; CDR3 DNA: TGCAGTGCTAGTATCCAGGGCTACGAGCAGTACTTC; CDR3 protein: CSASIQGYEQYF
clone size: NA; J gene: TRBJ1-4; D gene: NA; V gene: TRBV24-1; CDR3 DNA: TGTGCCACGGGACTGCCCGGGGGCGGTAATGAAAAACTGTTTTTT; CDR3 protein: CATGLPGGGNEKLFF
clone size: NA; J gene: TRBJ1-2; D gene: TRBD1; V gene: TRBV9; CDR3 DNA: TGTGCCAGCAGCCAGGGACAGATCTATGGCTACACCTTC; CDR3 protein: CASSQGQIYGYTF
clone size: few; J gene: TRBJ2-7; D gene: NA; V gene: TRBV13; CDR3 DNA: TGTGCCAGCACCCGAGGACGATTAATCTACGAGCAGTACTTC; CDR3 protein: CASTRGRLIYEQYF
clone size: NA; J gene: TRBJ2-1; D gene: NA; V gene: TRBV9; CDR3 DNA: TGTGCCAGCAGCCTAGGGTTGAGCTCCTACAATGAGCAGTTCTTC; CDR3 protein: CASSLGLSSYNEQFF
clone size: NA; J gene: TRBJ1-2; D gene: TRBD1; V gene: TRBV6-1; CDR3 DNA: TGTGCCAGCAGTGAGAGATCGACAGGGGGGTATGGCTACACCTTC; CDR3 protein: CASSERSTGGYGYTF
clone size: NA; J gene: TRBJ2-1; D gene: TRBD1; V gene: TRBV4-1; CDR3 DNA: TGCGCCAGCAGCAAAACGCCTCGGCGCAGGGGGCCTGACAATGAGCAGTTCTTC; CDR3 protein: CASSKTPRRRGPDNEQFF
clone size: NA; J gene: TRBJ1-1; D gene: TRBD1; V gene: TRBV3-1/TRBV3-2; CDR3 DNA: TGTGCCAGCAGGCTGACAGGGGAAGGGGCTGAAGCTTTCTTT; CDR3 protein: CASRLTGEGAEAFF
clone size: once; J gene: TRBJ1-1; D gene: NA; V gene: TRBV27; CDR3 DNA: TGTGCCAGCAGTCCGGGGGGGAAGAACACTGAAGCTTTCTTT; CDR3 protein: CASSPGGKNTEAFF
clone size: NA; J gene: TRBJ2-1; D gene: NA; V gene: TRBV4-3; CDR3 DNA: TGCGCCAGCAGCCGCGATGGGGGGGCTGATGAGCAGTTCTTC; CDR3 protein: CASSRDGGADEQFF
clone size: NA; J gene: TRBJ2-7; D gene: TRBD1; V gene: TRBV12-3/TRBV12-4; CDR3 DNA: TGTGCCAGCAGTCCCGGGACAGTCTACGAGCAGTACTTC; CDR3 protein: CASSPGTVYEQYF
clone size: NA; J gene: TRBJ1-1; D gene: NA; V gene: TRBV5-4; CDR3 DNA: TGTGCCAGCAGCTCGGGCGGAGGCGGGAACACTGAAGCTTTCTTT; CDR3 protein: CASSSGGGGNTEAFF
clone size: NA; J gene: TRBJ1-2; D gene: TRBD1; V gene: TRBV5-4; CDR3 DNA: TGTGCCAGCAGCTGGGACAGGGACGGCTACACCTTC; CDR3 protein: CASSWDRDGYTF